This T cell receptor beta chain originates from a study of T cell responses to AZD1222 COVID-19 vaccine. Study-wide results and limits: Repertoire sampling occurred only after the peak T cell response.

Measured with immunoSEQ multiplex PCR; TCRdb has only the in-frame clones, and not every one. The sample includes roughly 200,000 clones, 93% seen only once; the top ten take 1%. The CDR3 loop spans 18 amino acids. The V gene's germline CDR1 is MNHEY and CDR2 SMNVEV (reference sequence). V shed 0 bases, J shed 7 bases, and the junction held 14 bases outside the gene matches. A remark on this clone: Its antigen is currently unknown.

Sample: peripheral blood, taken on day 0 of MenACWY control vaccination. The rearrangement uses TRBV27 and TRBJ2-1, with 8 bases aligning to TRBD2. This clonotype was sampled from an adult in good health. The CDR3 coding sequence is TGTGCCAGCAGTTTATCAAGGACGGGGGGGTTGGTTGATAATGAGCAGTTCTTC. This sequence encodes CASSLSRTGGLVDNEQFF.